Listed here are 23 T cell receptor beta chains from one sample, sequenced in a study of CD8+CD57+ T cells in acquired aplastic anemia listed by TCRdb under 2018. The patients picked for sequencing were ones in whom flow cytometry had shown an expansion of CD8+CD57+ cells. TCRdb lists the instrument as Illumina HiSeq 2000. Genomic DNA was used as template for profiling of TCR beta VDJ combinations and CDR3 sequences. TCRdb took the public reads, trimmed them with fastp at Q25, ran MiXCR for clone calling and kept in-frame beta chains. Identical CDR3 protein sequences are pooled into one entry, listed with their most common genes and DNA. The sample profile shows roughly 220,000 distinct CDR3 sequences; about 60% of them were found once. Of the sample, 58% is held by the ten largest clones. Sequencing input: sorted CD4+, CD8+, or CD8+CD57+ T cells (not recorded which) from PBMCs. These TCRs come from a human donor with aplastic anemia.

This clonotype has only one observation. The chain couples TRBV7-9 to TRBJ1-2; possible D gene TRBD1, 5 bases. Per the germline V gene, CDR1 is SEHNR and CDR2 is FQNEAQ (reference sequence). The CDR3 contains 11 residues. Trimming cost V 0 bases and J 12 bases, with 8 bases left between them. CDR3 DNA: TGTGCCAGCAGCTTAGCGGGGGGACACACCTTC. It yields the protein CASSLAGGHTF.

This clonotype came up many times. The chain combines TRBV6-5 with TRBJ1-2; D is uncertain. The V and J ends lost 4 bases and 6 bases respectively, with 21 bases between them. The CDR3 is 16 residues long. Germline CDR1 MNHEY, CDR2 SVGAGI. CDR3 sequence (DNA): TGTGCCAGCAGTTTCCGCCCGGATACTACACCGGATGGCTACACCTTC. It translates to CASSFRPDTTPDGYTF.

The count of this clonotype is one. The CDR3 DNA is TGTGCCAGCAGCGTCGACCACACCGGGGAGCTGTTTTTT. This translates into CASSVDHTGELFF. The chain uses TRBV9 and TRBJ2-2; no definite D call. V lost 2 bases and J 3 bases, leaving 5 bases between the germline ends. Germline V gene sequence: CDR1 SGDLS, CDR2 YYNGEE. The length of the CDR3 is 13 residues. The whole variable domain, filled in from reference TRBV9 and TRBJ2-2, reads DSGVTQTPKHLITATGQRVTLRCSPRSGDLSVYWYQQSLDQGLQFLIQYYNGEERAKGNILERFSAQQFPDLHSELNLSSLELGDSALYFCASSVDHTGELFFGEGSRLTVL.

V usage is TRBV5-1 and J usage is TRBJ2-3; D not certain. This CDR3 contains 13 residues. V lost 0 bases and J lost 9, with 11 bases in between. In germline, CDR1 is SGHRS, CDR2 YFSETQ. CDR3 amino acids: CASSLVSGGTQYF. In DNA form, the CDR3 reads TGCGCCAGCAGCTTGGTTTCGGGCGGCACGCAGTATTTT.

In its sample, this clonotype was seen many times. CDR3 residues: CASSLLGGGSTDTQYF. The CDR3 coding sequence is TGTGCCAGCAGCTTATTGGGGGGGGGTAGCACAGATACGCAGTATTTT. The chain uses TRBV11-2 and TRBJ2-3, with 7 bases fitting TRBD2. With V trimmed by 2 bases and J by 0 bases, 5 bases remained unmatched. Germline V lookup: CDR1 SGHAT, CDR2 FQNNGV. The CDR3 runs 16 residues.

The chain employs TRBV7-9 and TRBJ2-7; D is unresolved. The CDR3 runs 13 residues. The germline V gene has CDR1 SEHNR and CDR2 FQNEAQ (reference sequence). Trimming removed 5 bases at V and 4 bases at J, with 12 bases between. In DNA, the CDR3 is TGTGCCAGCAGCCCAAGGGTTGAATACGAGCAGTACTTC. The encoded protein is CASSPRVEYEQYF.

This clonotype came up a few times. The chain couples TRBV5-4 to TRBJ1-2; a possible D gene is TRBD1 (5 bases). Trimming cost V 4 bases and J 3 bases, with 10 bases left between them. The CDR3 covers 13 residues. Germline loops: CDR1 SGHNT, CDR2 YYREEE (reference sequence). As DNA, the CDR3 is TGTGCCAGCAGCGTCCGGGACGACTATGGCTACACCTTC. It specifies CASSVRDDYGYTF.

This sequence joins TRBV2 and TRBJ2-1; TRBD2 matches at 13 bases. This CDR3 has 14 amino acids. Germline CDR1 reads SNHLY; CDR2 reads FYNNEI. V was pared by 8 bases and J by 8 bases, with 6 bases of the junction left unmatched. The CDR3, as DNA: TGTGCCAGCTGGGGGACTAGCGGGATGGATGAGCAGTTCTTC. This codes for CASWGTSGMDEQFF.

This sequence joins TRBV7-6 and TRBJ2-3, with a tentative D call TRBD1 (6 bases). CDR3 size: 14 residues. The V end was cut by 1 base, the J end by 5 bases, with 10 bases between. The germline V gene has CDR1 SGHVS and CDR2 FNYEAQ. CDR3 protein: CASSLGGQVDTQYF. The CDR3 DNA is TGTGCCAGCAGCTTAGGGGGGCAGGTAGATACGCAGTATTTT.

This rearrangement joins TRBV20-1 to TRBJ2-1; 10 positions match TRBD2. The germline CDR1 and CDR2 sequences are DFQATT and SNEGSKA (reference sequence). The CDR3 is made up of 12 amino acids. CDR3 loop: CSQGTSDNEQFF. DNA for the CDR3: TGCAGCCAAGGGACTAGCGACAATGAGCAGTTCTTC.

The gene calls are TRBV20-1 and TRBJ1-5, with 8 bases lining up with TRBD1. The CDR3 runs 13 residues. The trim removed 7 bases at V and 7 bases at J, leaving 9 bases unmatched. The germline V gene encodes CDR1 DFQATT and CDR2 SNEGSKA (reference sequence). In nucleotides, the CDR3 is TGCAGTGGAGCGGACAGGGCGGAACAGCCCCAGCATTTT. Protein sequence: CSGADRAEQPQHF.

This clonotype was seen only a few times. The CDR3 loop is CASRRQGSYGYTF. The CDR3 region has the DNA TGTGCCAGCAGGCGACAGGGGTCCTATGGCTACACCTTC. The rearrangement joins TRBV7-2 to TRBJ1-2; TRBD1 matches 8 bases. This CDR3 has 13 residues. J was trimmed by 4 bases and V by 6 bases; bases with no gene match: 4. The germline V gene has CDR1 SGHTA and CDR2 FQGNSA.

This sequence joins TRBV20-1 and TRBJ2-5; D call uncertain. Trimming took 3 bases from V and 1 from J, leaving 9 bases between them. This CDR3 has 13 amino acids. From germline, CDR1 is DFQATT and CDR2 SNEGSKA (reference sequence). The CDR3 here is CSARTGSQETQYF. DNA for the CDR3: TGCAGTGCTAGGACTGGAAGCCAAGAGACCCAGTACTTC.

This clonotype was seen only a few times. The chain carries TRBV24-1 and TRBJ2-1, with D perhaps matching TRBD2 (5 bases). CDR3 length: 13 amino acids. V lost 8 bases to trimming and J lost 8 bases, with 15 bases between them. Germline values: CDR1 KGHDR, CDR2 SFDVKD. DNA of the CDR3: TGTGCCACCAAAGGAGAGCGAGCGGATGAGCAGTTCTTC. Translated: CATKGERADEQFF.

DNA of the CDR3: TGCAGTGCTGGACAGGGGGCGGAGAGCACCATATATTTT. Translating gives CSAGQGAESTIYF. The chain is built from TRBV20-1 and TRBJ1-3; 11 nucleotides align to TRBD1. Germline V gene data show CDR1 as DFQATT and CDR2 as SNEGSKA (reference sequence). The junction had 6 bases not matched to a gene; V was cut back by 5 bases and J by 9 bases. The CDR3 is made up of 13 amino acids.

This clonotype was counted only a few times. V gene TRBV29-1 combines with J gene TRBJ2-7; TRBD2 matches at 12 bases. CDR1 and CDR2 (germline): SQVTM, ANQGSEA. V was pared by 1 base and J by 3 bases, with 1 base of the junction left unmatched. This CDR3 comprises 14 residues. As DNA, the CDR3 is TGCAGCGTTGAAGCTAGCGGGAGGGACTACGAGCAGTACTTC. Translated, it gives CSVEASGRDYEQYF.

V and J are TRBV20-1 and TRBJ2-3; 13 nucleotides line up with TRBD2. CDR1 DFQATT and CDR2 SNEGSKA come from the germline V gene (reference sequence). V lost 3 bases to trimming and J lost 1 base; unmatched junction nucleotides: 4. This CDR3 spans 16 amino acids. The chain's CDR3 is CSASGGLAGRTDTQYF. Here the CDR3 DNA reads TGCAGTGCTAGCGGGGGACTAGCGGGGCGCACAGATACGCAGTATTTT.

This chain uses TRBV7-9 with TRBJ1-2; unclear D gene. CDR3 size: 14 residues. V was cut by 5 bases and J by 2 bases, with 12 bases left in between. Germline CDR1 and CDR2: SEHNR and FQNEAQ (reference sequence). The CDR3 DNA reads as TGTGCCAGCAGCGCACGGGAGGGCAACTATGGCTACACCTTC. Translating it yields CASSAREGNYGYTF.

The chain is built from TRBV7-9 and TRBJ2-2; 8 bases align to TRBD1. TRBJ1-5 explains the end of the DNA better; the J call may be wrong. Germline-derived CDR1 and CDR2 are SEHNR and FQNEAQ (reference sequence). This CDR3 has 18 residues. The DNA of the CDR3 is TGTGCCAGCAGCTGGGAGACAGGGGATTCAACGCGCAATCAGCCCCAGCATTTT. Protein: CASSWETGDSTRNQPQHF.

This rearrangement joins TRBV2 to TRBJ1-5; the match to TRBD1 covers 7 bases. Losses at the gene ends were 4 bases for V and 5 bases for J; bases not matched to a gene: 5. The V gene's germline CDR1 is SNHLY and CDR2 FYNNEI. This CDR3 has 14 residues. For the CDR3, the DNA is TGTGCCAGCAGTGGACAGGGTGGGGATCAGCCCCAGCATTTT. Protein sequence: CASSGQGGDQPQHF.

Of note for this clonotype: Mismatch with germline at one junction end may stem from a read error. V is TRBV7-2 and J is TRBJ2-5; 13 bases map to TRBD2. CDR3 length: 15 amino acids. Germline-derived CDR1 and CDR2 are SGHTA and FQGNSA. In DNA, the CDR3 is TGTGCTAGCAGTCAGGGACTAGCGGGAAAAGAGACCCAGTACTTC. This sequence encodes CASSQGLAGKETQYF.

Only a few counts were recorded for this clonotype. The CDR3 sequence is CASSPISYEQYF. The CDR3 DNA reads TGTGCCAGCAGCCCTATCTCCTACGAGCAGTACTTC. The J gene is TRBJ2-7, the V gene TRBV7-2; D not certain. This CDR3 has 12 amino acids. V was shortened by 5 bases and J by 0 bases, with 5 bases between the two germline ends. CDR1 is SGHTA, CDR2 FQGNSA, per germline. Full variable domain (remainder filled in from reference TRBV7-2 and TRBJ2-7): GAGVSQSPSNKVTEKGKDVELRCDPISGHTALYWYRQSLGQGLEFLIYFQGNSAPDKSGLPSDRFSAERTGGSVSTLTIQRTQQEDSAVYLCASSPISYEQYFGPGTRLTVT.

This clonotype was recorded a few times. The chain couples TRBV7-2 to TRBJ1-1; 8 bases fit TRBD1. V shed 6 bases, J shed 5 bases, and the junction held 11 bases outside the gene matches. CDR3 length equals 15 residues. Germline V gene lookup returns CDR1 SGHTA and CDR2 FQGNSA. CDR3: CASRTTGVRMTEAFF. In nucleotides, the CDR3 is TGTGCCAGCAGGACGACAGGGGTTAGGATGACTGAAGCTTTCTTT. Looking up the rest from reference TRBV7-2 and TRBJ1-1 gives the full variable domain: GAGVSQSPSNKVTEKGKDVELRCDPISGHTALYWYRQSLGQGLEFLIYFQGNSAPDKSGLPSDRFSAERTGGSVSTLTIQRTQQEDSAVYLCASRTTGVRMTEAFFGQGTRLTVV.